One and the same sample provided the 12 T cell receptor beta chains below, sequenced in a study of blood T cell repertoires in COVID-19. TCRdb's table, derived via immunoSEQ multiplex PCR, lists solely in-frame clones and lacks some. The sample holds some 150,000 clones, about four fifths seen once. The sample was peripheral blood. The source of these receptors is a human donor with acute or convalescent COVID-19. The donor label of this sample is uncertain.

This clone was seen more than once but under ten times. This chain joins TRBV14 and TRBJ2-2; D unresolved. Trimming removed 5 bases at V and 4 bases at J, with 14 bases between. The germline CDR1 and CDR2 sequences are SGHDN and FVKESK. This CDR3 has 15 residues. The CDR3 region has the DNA TGTGCCAGCAGCTCGATCGGTTCATTCACCGGGGAGCTGTTTTTT. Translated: CASSSIGSFTGELFF.

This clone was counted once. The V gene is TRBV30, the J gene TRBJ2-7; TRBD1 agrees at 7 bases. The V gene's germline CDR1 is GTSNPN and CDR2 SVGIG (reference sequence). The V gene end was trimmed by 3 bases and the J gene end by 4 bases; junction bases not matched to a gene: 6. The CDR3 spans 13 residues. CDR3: CAWRQTGKYEQYF. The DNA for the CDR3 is TGTGCCTGGAGGCAGACAGGGAAATACGAGCAGTACTTC. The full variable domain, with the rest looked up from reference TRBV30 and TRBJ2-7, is SQTIHQWPATLVQPVGSPLSLECTVEGTSNPNLYWYRQAAGRGLQLLFYSVGIGQISSEVPQNLSASRPQDRQFILSSKKLLLSDSGFYLCAWRQTGKYEQYFGPGTRLTVT.

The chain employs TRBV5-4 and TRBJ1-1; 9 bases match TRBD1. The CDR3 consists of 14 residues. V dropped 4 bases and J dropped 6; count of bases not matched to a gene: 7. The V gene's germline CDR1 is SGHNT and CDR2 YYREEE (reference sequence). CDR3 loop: CASSQTGGFPEAFF. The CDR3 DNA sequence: TGTGCCAGCAGCCAGACAGGGGGTTTTCCTGAAGCTTTCTTT.

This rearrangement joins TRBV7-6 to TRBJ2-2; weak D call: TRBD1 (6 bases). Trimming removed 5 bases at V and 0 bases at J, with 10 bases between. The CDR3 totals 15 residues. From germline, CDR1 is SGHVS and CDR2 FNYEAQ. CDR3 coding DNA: TGTGCCAGCAGCCCGGGACATTCGAACACCGGGGAGCTGTTTTTT. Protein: CASSPGHSNTGELFF.

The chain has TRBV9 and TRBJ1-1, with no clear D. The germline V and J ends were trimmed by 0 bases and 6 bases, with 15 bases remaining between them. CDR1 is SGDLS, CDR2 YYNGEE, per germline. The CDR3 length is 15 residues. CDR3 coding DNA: TGTGCCAGCAGCGTAGGACCGACCCCCCGGGCTGAAGCTTTCTTT. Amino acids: CASSVGPTPRAEAFF. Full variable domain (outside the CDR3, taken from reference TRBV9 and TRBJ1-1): DSGVTQTPKHLITATGQRVTLRCSPRSGDLSVYWYQQSLDQGLQFLIQYYNGEERAKGNILERFSAQQFPDLHSELNLSSLELGDSALYFCASSVGPTPRAEAFFGQGTRLTVV.

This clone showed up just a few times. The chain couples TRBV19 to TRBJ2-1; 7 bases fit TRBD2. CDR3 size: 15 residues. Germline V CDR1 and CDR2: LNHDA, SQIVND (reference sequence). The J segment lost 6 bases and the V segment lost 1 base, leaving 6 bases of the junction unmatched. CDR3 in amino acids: CASSIVGVAGNEQFF. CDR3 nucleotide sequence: TGTGCCAGTAGTATAGTAGGAGTAGCGGGCAATGAGCAGTTCTTC.

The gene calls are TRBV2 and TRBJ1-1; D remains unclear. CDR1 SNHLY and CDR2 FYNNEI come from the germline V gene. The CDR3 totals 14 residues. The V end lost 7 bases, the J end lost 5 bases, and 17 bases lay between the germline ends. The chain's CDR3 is CASTLRLSVTEAFF. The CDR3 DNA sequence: TGTGCCAGCACCCTAAGGCTCAGCGTAACTGAAGCTTTCTTT.

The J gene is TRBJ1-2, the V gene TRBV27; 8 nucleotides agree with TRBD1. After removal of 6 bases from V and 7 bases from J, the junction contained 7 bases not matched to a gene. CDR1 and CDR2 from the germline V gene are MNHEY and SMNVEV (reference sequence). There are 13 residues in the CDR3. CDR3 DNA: TGTGCCAGCAGGACAGGGGAAGCGGCTGGCTACACCTTC. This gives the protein CASRTGEAAGYTF.

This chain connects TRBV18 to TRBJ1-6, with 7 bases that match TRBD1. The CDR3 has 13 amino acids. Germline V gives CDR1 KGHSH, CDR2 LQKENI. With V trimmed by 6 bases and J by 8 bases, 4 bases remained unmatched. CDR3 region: CASSQDRDSPLHF. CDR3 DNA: TGTGCCAGCTCTCAAGACAGGGATTCACCCCTCCACTTT.

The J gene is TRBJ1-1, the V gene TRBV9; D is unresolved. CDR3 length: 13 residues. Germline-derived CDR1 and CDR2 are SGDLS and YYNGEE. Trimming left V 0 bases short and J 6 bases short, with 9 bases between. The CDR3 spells CASSVGVESEAFF. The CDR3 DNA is TGTGCCAGCAGCGTAGGAGTTGAGTCTGAAGCTTTCTTT.

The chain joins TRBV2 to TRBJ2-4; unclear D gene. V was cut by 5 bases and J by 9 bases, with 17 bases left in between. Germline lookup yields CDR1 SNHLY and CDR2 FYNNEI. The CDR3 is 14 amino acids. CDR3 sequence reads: CASSLRPLSSIQYF. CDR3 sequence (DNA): TGTGCCAGCAGTTTGAGGCCCCTAAGTAGCATTCAGTACTTC.

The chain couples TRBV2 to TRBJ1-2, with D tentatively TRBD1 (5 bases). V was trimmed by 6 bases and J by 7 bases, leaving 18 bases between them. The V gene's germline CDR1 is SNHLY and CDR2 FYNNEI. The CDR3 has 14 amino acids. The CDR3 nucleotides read TGTGCCAGCAGCTCAAAACGAGACGGGGGTGGCTACACCTTC. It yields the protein CASSSKRDGGGYTF. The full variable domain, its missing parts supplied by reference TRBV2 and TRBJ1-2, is EPEVTQTPSHQVTQMGQEVILRCVPISNHLYFYWYRQILGQKVEFLVSFYNNEISEKSEIFDDQFSVERPDGSNFTLKIRSTKLEDSAMYFCASSSKRDGGGYTFGSGTRLTVV.